This T cell receptor beta chain was captured in a study of T cell responses to AZD1222 COVID-19 vaccine. Overall study context: Pooled samples include second doses given at about 4 or 12 weeks. Study-wide points: White British ancestry dominated among donors, who included more females, and clonal diversity was possibly underestimated. Scientists sampled the repertoires only once the peak T cell response had passed. Increased Spike-specific TCR breadth and depth were observed after two AZD1222 doses.

The repertoire was sequenced with immunoSEQ multiplex PCR; TCRdb's copy has only in-frame clones and lacks some. The table records 95,000 to 150,000 clones, 85% to 95% of them present only once. V was pared by 3 bases and J by 3 bases, with 9 bases between. The CDR3 totals 13 residues. Germline V gives CDR1 SGHRS, CDR2 YFSETQ. Worth noting for this clone: What it binds is not known.

The chain carries TRBV5-1 and TRBJ1-2; D remains ambiguous. This specimen was peripheral blood, taken on day 0 of AZD1222 vaccination. The sequence came from an adult in good health. The CDR3: CASSSEPYYGYTF. The CDR3 coding sequence is TGCGCCAGCAGCTCCGAACCCTACTATGGCTACACCTTC.